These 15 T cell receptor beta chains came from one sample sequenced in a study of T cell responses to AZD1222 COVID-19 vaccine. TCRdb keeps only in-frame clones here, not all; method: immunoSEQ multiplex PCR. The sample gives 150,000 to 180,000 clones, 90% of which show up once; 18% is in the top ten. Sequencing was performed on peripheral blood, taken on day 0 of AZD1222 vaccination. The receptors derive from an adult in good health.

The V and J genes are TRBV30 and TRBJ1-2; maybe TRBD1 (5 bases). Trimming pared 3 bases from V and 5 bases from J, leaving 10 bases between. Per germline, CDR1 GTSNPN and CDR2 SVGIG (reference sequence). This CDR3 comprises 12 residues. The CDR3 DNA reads TGTGCCTGGAGAGGCAGGGATTATGGCTACACCTTC. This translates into CAWRGRDYGYTF.

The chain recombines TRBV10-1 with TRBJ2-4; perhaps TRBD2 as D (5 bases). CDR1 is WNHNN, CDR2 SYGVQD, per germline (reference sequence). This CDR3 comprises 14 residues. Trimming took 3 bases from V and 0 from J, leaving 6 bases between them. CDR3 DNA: TGCGCCAGCAGTGACGGGGTAGCCAAAAACATTCAGTACTTC. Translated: CASSDGVAKNIQYF.

CDR3 protein: CASTGQGRPYGYTF. As DNA, the CDR3 is TGTGCCAGCACAGGACAGGGGCGGCCCTATGGCTACACCTTC. This chain joins TRBV7-8 and TRBJ1-2, with TRBD1 matching 9 bases. Germline CDR1 is SGHVS and CDR2 is FQNEAQ. J gave up 4 bases and V 7 bases, and 7 bases lay outside the gene matches. There are 14 residues in the CDR3.

DNA for the CDR3: TGTGCCAGTAGTTCCATTTTCCCCACAGGGGCGATTGAAGCTTTCTTT. Its translation is CASSSIFPTGAIEAFF. The chain couples TRBV19 to TRBJ1-1; 7 bases align to TRBD1. This CDR3 region has 16 residues. CDR1 LNHDA and CDR2 SQIVND come from the germline V gene (reference sequence). Unmatched junction bases numbered 16, after V lost 5 bases and J lost 7 bases.

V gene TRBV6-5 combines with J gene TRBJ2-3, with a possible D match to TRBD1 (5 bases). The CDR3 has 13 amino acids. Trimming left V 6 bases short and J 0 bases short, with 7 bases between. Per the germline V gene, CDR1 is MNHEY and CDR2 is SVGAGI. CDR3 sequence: CASSRQSTDTQYF. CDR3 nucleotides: TGTGCCAGCAGCAGACAGAGCACAGATACGCAGTATTTT.

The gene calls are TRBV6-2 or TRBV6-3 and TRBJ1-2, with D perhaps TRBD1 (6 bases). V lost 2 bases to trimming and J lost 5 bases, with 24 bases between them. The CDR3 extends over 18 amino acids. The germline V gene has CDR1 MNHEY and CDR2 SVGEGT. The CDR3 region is CASSYIRGTGLHWYGYTF. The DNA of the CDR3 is TGTGCCAGCAGTTACATAAGGGGGACGGGACTCCATTGGTATGGCTACACCTTC.

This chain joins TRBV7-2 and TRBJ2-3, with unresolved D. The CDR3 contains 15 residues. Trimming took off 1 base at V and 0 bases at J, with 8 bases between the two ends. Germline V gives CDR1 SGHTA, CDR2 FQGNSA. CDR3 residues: CASSLGATSTDTQYF. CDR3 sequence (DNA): TGTGCCAGCAGCTTAGGGGCTACCAGCACAGATACGCAGTATTTT.

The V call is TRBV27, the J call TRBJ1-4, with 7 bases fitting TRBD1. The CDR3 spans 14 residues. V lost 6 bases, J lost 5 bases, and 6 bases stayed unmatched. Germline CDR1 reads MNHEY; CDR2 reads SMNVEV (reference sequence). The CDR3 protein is CASRRQGLNEKLFF. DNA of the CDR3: TGTGCCAGCAGAAGACAGGGATTGAATGAAAAACTGTTTTTT.

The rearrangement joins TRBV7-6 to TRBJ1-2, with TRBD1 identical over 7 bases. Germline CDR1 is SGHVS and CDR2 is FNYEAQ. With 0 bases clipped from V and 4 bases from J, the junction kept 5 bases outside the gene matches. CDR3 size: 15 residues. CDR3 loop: CASSLAGTASYGYTF. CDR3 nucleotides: TGTGCCAGCAGCTTAGCCGGGACAGCAAGCTATGGCTACACCTTC.

The CDR3 loop is CASSLGQGVPEAFF. CDR3 bases: TGCGCCAGCAGCTTAGGCCAGGGGGTTCCTGAAGCTTTCTTT. This chain uses TRBV5-1 with TRBJ1-1; 7 bases are a match to TRBD1. The ends lost 2 bases at V and 6 bases at J; junction bases unmatched: 7. The CDR3 contains 14 residues. Germline V gene data show CDR1 as SGHRS and CDR2 as YFSETQ.

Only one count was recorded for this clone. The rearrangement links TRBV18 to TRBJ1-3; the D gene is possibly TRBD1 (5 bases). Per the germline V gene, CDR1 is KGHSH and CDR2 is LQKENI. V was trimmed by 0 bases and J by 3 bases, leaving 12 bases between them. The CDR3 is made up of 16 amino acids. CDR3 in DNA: TGTGCCAGCTCACCACCTACCGGGACTTTTGGAAACACCATATATTTT. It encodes CASSPPTGTFGNTIYF.

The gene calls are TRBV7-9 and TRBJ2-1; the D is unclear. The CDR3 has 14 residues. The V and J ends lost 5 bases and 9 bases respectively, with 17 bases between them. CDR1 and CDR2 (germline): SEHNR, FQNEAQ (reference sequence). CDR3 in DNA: TGTGCCAGCAGCCCGCCGACCCGGCAGGCTGAGCAGTTCTTC. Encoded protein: CASSPPTRQAEQFF.

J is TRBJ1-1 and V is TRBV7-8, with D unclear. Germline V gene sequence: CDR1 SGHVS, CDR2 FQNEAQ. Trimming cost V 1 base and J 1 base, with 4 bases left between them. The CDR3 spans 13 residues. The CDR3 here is CASSLGWNTEAFF. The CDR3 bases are TGTGCCAGCAGCTTAGGATGGAACACTGAAGCTTTCTTT. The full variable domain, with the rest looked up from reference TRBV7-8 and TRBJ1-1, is GAGVSQSPRYKVAKRGQDVALRCDPISGHVSLFWYQQALGQGPEFLTYFQNEAQLDKSGLPSDRFFAERPEGSVSTLKIQRTQQEDSAVYLCASSLGWNTEAFFGQGTRLTVV.

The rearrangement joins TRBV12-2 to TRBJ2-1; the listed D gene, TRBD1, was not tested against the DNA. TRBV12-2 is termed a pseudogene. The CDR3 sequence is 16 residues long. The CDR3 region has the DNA TGTGCAAGTCGCTTAGGGGGACAGGGGCGAGGGAATGAGCAGTTCTTC. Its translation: CASRLGGQGRGNEQFF.

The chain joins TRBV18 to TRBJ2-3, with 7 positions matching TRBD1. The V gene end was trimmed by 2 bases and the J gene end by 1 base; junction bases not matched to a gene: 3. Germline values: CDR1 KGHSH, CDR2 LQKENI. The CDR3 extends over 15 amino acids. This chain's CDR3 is CASSPYRGGTDTQYF. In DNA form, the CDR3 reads TGTGCCAGCTCACCATACAGGGGCGGCACAGATACGCAGTATTTT.